This record looks at one T cell receptor beta chain sequence and its context. What this receptor recognizes is not known. No clone much larger than this one lies a single base away; base qualities are absent. The junction shows trimming of 5 bases on V and 2 bases on J, and the gene matches do not reach 2 bases of it. The germline V gene specifies MNHEY as CDR1 and SVGAGI as CDR2. The CDR3 spans 14 residues, from the cysteine through the phenylalanine. Of the read, only the CDR3 DNA is kept; its 42 bases are in frame from base 1. This sample stems from a study of T cell changes during pregnancy in multiple sclerosis (dated by TCRdb to between 2017 and 2020). Regarding the complete study: Changes in the T cell repertoire over the course of pregnancy were examined in this study in women with multiple sclerosis.

The protocol used for the library was the immunoSEQ multiplex PCR assay. TCRdb retrieved this table from immuneACCESS and kept in-frame rearrangements only. Not all clones are present; in checked studies, unresolved V genes account for under half, and no reason is known for the remainder. Across this sample there are about 60,000 clones, with more than 85% seen only once. 0.75% to 0.95% of the sample is in the top ten clones. This clonotype originated in a female donor with multiple sclerosis, enrolled in a pregnancy study. The sample in question was peripheral blood, obtained in the first trimester of pregnancy. This chain is built from TRBV6-5 and TRBJ2-7, with TRBD2 matching 11 junction bases. The nucleotide sequence is given as TGTGCCAGCAGTACTAGCGGGGGAACCTACGAGCAGTACTTC. The resulting protein is CASSTSGGTYEQYF.